A single sample is the source of the 27 T cell receptor beta chains below, sequenced in a study of T and B cells in COVID-19 patients. Each TRB amplification used roughly 230-550 ng of genomic DNA from blood. Multiplex PCR with BIOMED2 TRB-A/B primer pools amplified TRB rearrangements. A single record per CDR3 protein comes from TCRdb applying MiXCR to the multiplex PCR reads. This repertoire shows over 2,000 distinct CDR3 sequences, approximately 25% found once; its top ten account for 60% to 80%. Sequencing was done on a sample of blood. The origin of the receptors is a human donor with active COVID-19.

By its share, this clonotype is medium-sized (0.01 to 0.1%). The V and J genes are TRBV6-6 and TRBJ2-2, with D possibly matching TRBD2 (5 bases). V was shortened by 2 bases and J by 5 bases, with 12 bases between the two germline ends. CDR3 length: 15 amino acids. Looked up from germline, CDR1 is MNHNY and CDR2 is SVGAGI (reference sequence). This CDR3 reads CASSYAPSGTGELFF. The CDR3 DNA reads TGTGCCAGCAGTTACGCCCCCTCGGGGACCGGGGAGCTGTTTTTT.

This clonotype rates as medium-sized. The CDR3: CATSRGWGSSYNEQFF. CDR3 bases: TGTGCCACCAGCAGAGGCTGGGGGAGCTCCTACAATGAGCAGTTCTTC. This rearrangement joins TRBV15 to TRBJ2-1, with D perhaps given as TRBD1 or TRBD2 (5 bases each). The germline V gene encodes CDR1 LNHNV and CDR2 YYDKDF (reference sequence). V lost 1 base and J lost 0, with 10 bases in between. The CDR3 runs to 16 residues.

This clonotype was seen a few times. V and J are TRBV20-1 and TRBJ2-1; D is possibly TRBD2 (6 bases). There are 14 residues in the CDR3. Germline V gene sequence: CDR1 DFQATT, CDR2 SNEGSKA (reference sequence). V lost 6 bases to trimming and J lost 4 bases, with 16 bases between them. The CDR3 bases are TGCAGTGCCTACCCCGCGGGGCATTACAATGAGCAGTTCTTC. Translation gives CSAYPAGHYNEQFF.

The V and J genes are TRBV27 and TRBJ1-1, with 7 bases matching TRBD1. With V trimmed by 3 bases and J by 5 bases, 9 bases remained unmatched. The CDR3 runs 15 residues. The germline gives CDR1 MNHEY, CDR2 SMNVEV (reference sequence). CDR3 residues: CASSLGETGWTEAFF. In nucleotides, the CDR3 is TGTGCCAGCAGTTTGGGGGAGACAGGGTGGACTGAAGCTTTCTTT.

This clonotype occurred a few times. The V and J genes are TRBV14 and TRBJ2-5; D remains unclear. CDR1 SGHDN and CDR2 FVKESK come from the germline V gene. The V end was cut by 0 bases, the J end by 5 bases, with 7 bases between. CDR3 size: 13 residues. CDR3 loop: CASSQELYETQYF. For the CDR3, the DNA is TGTGCCAGCAGCCAAGAATTATACGAGACCCAGTACTTC.

The rearrangement joins TRBV15 to TRBJ1-3; 7 bases are shared with TRBD1. Germline CDR1 LNHNV, CDR2 YYDKDF (reference sequence). The CDR3 runs 14 residues. The V segment lost 6 bases and the J segment 2 bases; nucleotides outside the gene matches: 4. The CDR3 DNA reads as TGTGCCACCAGAGCAGGGGGGACTGGAAACACCATATATTTT. This translates into CATRAGGTGNTIYF.

This clonotype is medium-sized in the sample. The chain has TRBV19 and TRBJ2-6; possibly TRBD1 for D (6 bases). The V and J ends lost 10 bases and 2 bases respectively, with 12 bases between them. The CDR3 covers 14 residues. CDR1 is LNHDA and CDR2 is SQIVND in the germline V gene (reference sequence). The CDR3 DNA follows: TGTGCCACCCGACAGGTGGCTGGGGCCAACGTCCTGACTTTC. Translating gives CATRQVAGANVLTF.

Relative to its sample, this clonotype is medium-sized. The rearrangement links TRBV6-1 to TRBJ2-6; the D gene is possibly TRBD1 (6 bases). The CDR3 runs to 15 residues. Germline CDR1 reads MNHNS; CDR2 reads SASEGT. V was pared by 4 bases and J by 0 bases, with 7 bases between. In DNA, the CDR3 is TGTGCCAGCAGTGTACAGGGCTCTGGGGCCAACGTCCTGACTTTC. It specifies CASSVQGSGANVLTF.

The J gene is TRBJ2-3, the V gene TRBV12-3 or TRBV12-4; D might be TRBD2 (5 bases). The CDR3 is 13 residues long. V was pared by 6 bases and J by 1 base, with 8 bases between. The CDR3 spells CASSFGGTDTQYF. The CDR3 nucleotides read TGTGCCAGCAGCTTCGGGGGCACAGATACGCAGTATTTT.

This clonotype is judged medium-sized. The V gene is TRBV5-6, the J gene TRBJ2-3; 12 nucleotides line up with TRBD2. This CDR3 is built from 21 residues. Germline V CDR1 and CDR2: SGHDT, YYEEEE. Trimming cost V 2 bases and J 5 bases; bases outside gene matches: 21. The DNA for the CDR3 is TGTGCCAGCAGCTTTGGGGCAAAACTAGCGGGAGGATTGATGGAGTTAGATACGCAGTATTTT. This sequence encodes CASSFGAKLAGGLMELDTQYF.

This clonotype is medium-sized (0.01 to 0.1%) in the sample. V and J are TRBV11-1 and TRBJ2-7, with D perhaps matching TRBD1 (6 bases). The CDR3 covers 16 residues. The germline V and J ends were trimmed by 1 base and 2 bases, with 15 bases remaining between them. The germline gives CDR1 SGHAT, CDR2 FQDESV (reference sequence). The CDR3 loop is CASSLERGQSAYEQYF. The CDR3 DNA sequence: TGTGCCAGCAGCTTAGAGAGAGGACAGTCCGCCTACGAGCAGTACTTC.

In this sample, this clonotype turned up a few times. This chain's CDR3 is CSADRQQVYNEQFF. CDR3 nucleotide sequence: TGCAGTGCCGACCGACAGCAAGTCTACAATGAGCAGTTCTTC. The rearrangement links TRBV20-1 to TRBJ2-1, with D tentatively TRBD1 (5 bases). There are 14 residues in the CDR3. The V gene's germline CDR1 is DFQATT and CDR2 SNEGSKA (reference sequence). The V and J ends lost 6 bases and 3 bases respectively, with 15 bases between them.

This clonotype came up a few times. The V call is TRBV12-3 or TRBV12-4, the J call TRBJ1-2; D is unresolved. There are 13 residues in the CDR3. V was clipped by 3 bases and J by 4 bases, with 9 bases between them. CDR3 in DNA: TGTGCCAGCAGTTTCGACAACAGCTATGGCTACACCTTC. Its translation is CASSFDNSYGYTF.

This sequence joins TRBV7-9 and TRBJ1-6, with D possibly being TRBD1 (6 bases). V shed 2 bases and J shed 0 bases, with 8 bases lying between them. This CDR3 is built from 16 residues. Germline V gene lookup returns CDR1 SEHNR and CDR2 FQNEAQ (reference sequence). As DNA, the CDR3 is TGTGCCAGCAGCTTAACAGGGCGCTCCTATAATTCACCCCTCCACTTT. Translating gives CASSLTGRSYNSPLHF.

The chain carries TRBV20-1 and TRBJ2-3; D is unclear. Trimming took 5 bases from V and 2 from J, leaving 14 bases between them. Germline V gene data show CDR1 as DFQATT and CDR2 as SNEGSKA (reference sequence). The CDR3 length is 14 residues. CDR3 sequence (DNA): TGCAGTGCTCCCGGCCCGGGTTTCACAGATACGCAGTATTTT. Protein sequence: CSAPGPGFTDTQYF.

In its sample, this clonotype was seen once. The chain uses TRBV19 and TRBJ2-2; D is perhaps TRBD1 or TRBD2 (5 bases each). The V and J ends lost 6 bases and 0 bases respectively, with 8 bases between them. This CDR3 has 14 amino acids. From germline, CDR1 is LNHDA and CDR2 SQIVND (reference sequence). The CDR3 nucleotides read TGTGCCAGTAGGAGGGGACCGAACACCGGGGAGCTGTTTTTT. This sequence encodes CASRRGPNTGELFF.

Within the sample, this clonotype is medium-sized. The rearrangement joins TRBV6-2 or TRBV6-3 to TRBJ2-3; D not certain. The germline gives CDR1 MNHEY, CDR2 SVGEGT. There are 13 residues in the CDR3. Trimming left V 2 bases short and J 3 bases short, with 6 bases between. CDR3 coding DNA: TGTGCCAGCAGTTACAGCCAGACAGATACGCAGTATTTT. Encoded protein: CASSYSQTDTQYF.

By share, this clonotype counts as large. The chain couples TRBV10-2 to TRBJ2-1, with D possibly being TRBD1 (6 bases). The CDR3 totals 15 residues. CDR1 and CDR2 (germline): WSHSY, SAAADI. Trimming pared 4 bases from V and 0 bases from J, leaving 10 bases between. As DNA, the CDR3 is TGCGCCAGCAGTGGGGGGCGGAGCTCCTACAATGAGCAGTTCTTC. This gives the protein CASSGGRSSYNEQFF.

The chain is built from TRBV7-2 and TRBJ2-7; D tentatively reads TRBD1 or TRBD2 (6 bases each). This CDR3 region has 14 residues. V lost 5 bases and J lost 0, with 11 bases in between. In germline, CDR1 is SGHTA, CDR2 FQGNSA. The CDR3 nucleotides are TGTGCCAGCAGCCGAGGGGGGAGCTCCTACGAGCAGTACTTC. Its protein product is CASSRGGSSYEQYF.

This clonotype was observed a handful of times. This sequence joins TRBV7-2 and TRBJ2-1; 7 bases are a match to TRBD2. V lost 5 bases to trimming and J lost 10 bases; unmatched junction nucleotides: 8. Germline V CDR1 and CDR2: SGHTA, FQGNSA. This CDR3 is built from 13 residues. CDR3 nucleotide sequence: TGTGCCAGCAGCCAGAGAGCGGGACTAGAGCAGTTCTTC. It codes for CASSQRAGLEQFF.

This clonotype rates as medium-sized. The J gene is TRBJ2-1, the V gene TRBV19; D uncertain. Trimming removed 9 bases from V and 16 bases from J, with 16 bases in between. This CDR3 has 10 amino acids. Germline-derived CDR1 and CDR2 are LNHDA and SQIVND (reference sequence). The CDR3 protein is CARPIGLLFF. DNA of the CDR3: TGTGCCAGGCCTATAGGGCTACTCTTCTTC.

This clonotype has only a few counts. V is TRBV20-1 and J is TRBJ1-2; D is uncertain. V lost 3 bases, J lost 5 bases, and 13 bases lay in between. CDR1 and CDR2 from the germline V gene are DFQATT and SNEGSKA (reference sequence). The CDR3 is 13 residues long. The CDR3: CSASEARFYGYTF. CDR3 coding DNA: TGCAGTGCTAGCGAGGCCCGGTTTTATGGCTACACCTTC.

This clonotype is medium-sized in the sample. This chain joins TRBV6-1 and TRBJ2-5; TRBD2 aligns across 9 bases. This CDR3 region has 15 residues. Unmatched junction bases numbered 3, after V lost 0 bases and J lost 4 bases. CDR1 and CDR2 (germline): MNHNS, SASEGT. CDR3 loop: CASSEALAGTETQYF. In DNA form, the CDR3 reads TGTGCCAGCAGTGAAGCGCTAGCGGGAACAGAGACCCAGTACTTC.

The rearrangement joins TRBV5-5 to TRBJ2-7, with TRBD2 matching 8 bases. This CDR3 has 14 amino acids. With V trimmed by 7 bases and J by 4 bases, 10 bases remained unmatched. Germline lookup yields CDR1 SGHKS and CDR2 YYEKEE (reference sequence). The CDR3 region is CASGSGSAIYEQYF. In DNA, the CDR3 is TGTGCCAGCGGAAGCGGGAGTGCCATTTACGAGCAGTACTTC.

This chain connects TRBV20-1 to TRBJ1-4, with a weak D call TRBD1 (6 bases). V lost 2 bases and J 4 bases, leaving 11 bases between the germline ends. Germline V gene data show CDR1 as DFQATT and CDR2 as SNEGSKA (reference sequence). CDR3 size: 14 residues. The CDR3 reads CSARSGAHNEKLFF. CDR3 bases: TGCAGTGCTAGATCAGGGGCGCATAATGAAAAACTGTTTTTT.

In this sample, this clonotype turned up a few times. The chain joins TRBV20-1 to TRBJ1-2; tentatively, D is TRBD1 (6 bases). The CDR3 consists of 14 residues. Trimming shortened V by 0 bases and J by 4 bases, and 12 bases separated the two germline ends. In germline, CDR1 is DFQATT, CDR2 SNEGSKA (reference sequence). CDR3 sequence reads: CSARDTDRSYGYTF. The CDR3 nucleotides are TGCAGTGCTAGAGACACGGACAGATCCTATGGCTACACCTTC.

The chain links TRBV19 to TRBJ2-7; D may correspond to TRBD1 or TRBD2 (9 bases each). CDR1 LNHDA and CDR2 SQIVND come from the germline V gene (reference sequence). This CDR3 contains 17 residues. The ends were cut back, 5 bases at V and 5 bases at J, with 25 bases in the middle. The CDR3 nucleotides read TGTGCCAGTAGTGGGCGGGAGGGGACAGGGAAAGTCAACGAGCAGTACTTC. Translating gives CASSGREGTGKVNEQYF.